This T cell receptor (beta chain) derives from a study of blood T cells in healthy people across ages. Sample-barcoded 5' priming and a J-beta primer mix drove a second PCR of about 7 to 12 cycles. Tags on each cDNA molecule came from a template-switch adaptor with 12 random nucleotides. One entry per CDR3 protein results from TCRdb running MiXCR on the 5' RACE reads. The top ten hold 30% to 40% of the sample, which has hundreds of thousands of distinct CDR3 sequences, roughly 53% seen once. This CDR3 has 20 amino acids. Between the trimmed V and J ends, which lost 6 bases and 0 bases, there was a span of 27 bases. Germline V lookup: CDR1 MDHEN, CDR2 SYDVKM.

The chain is built from TRBV28 and TRBJ2-1; tentatively, D is TRBD1 or TRBD2 (7 bases each). This receptor was taken from a man in his fifties or sixties in good health. What was sequenced was blood. The CDR3: CASSPGQSFLAASSYNEQFF. CDR3 DNA: TGTGCCAGCAGCCCGGGACAGAGCTTTCTAGCGGCGAGCTCCTACAATGAGCAGTTCTTC. The complete variable domain, with remaining parts taken from reference TRBV28 and TRBJ2-1, reads DVKVTQSSRYLVKRTGEKVFLECVQDMDHENMFWYRQDPGLGLRLIYFSYDVKMKEKGDIPEGYSVSREKKERFSLILESASTNQTSMYLCASSPGQSFLAASSYNEQFFGPGTRLTVL.